The present entry profiles one T cell receptor (beta chain) with its context. No cognate antigen has been identified for it. No much larger clonotype is one base removed from it; base qualities were not supplied. This sample was taken from a study of shared clonotypes between healthy human individuals (dated by TCRdb to 2018 to 2021). Context from the whole study: The cohort comprised a couple of women and a few men aged 18 to 49 years. Per donor, three plates each were used for CD4 naive and CD4 memory, two for CD8 naive, and one for CD8 memory. To estimate repertoire size and how much clonotype sharing occurs between individuals, the study deeply sequenced the blood TCR repertoires of five healthy adults. To increase sequencing depth and limit assay-specific biases, TCR repertoire library preparation and sequencing were carried out by different laboratories using diverse techniques. Between about 0.8 and 8.9 billion PBMCs per donor were obtained by leukapheresis. Overall study outcomes, separate from this receptor: The small number of donors limited the genetic and exposure-history diversity represented. Clonotypes shared by all four sorted-subset donors showed higher generation probabilities than non-shared clonotypes. Estimated clonotype richness was generally larger for naive than for memory subsets. Based on pairwise subsampling, the degree of clonotype sharing among donors was expected to be affected by sequencing depth. Even with the large sequencing depth, rarefaction of the sorted-subset datasets indicated that sequencing was incomplete. Sampling was restricted to blood, and TCR repertoires in tissue are likely to differ from TCR repertoires in blood. When several donors were compared, the shared fraction of clonotypes was 5% to 6.5% for naive CD4, about 4% for naive CD8, 2% to 2.5% for memory CD4, and approximately 0.4% for memory CD8.

V trim: 5 bases; J trim: 7 bases; unmatched bases: 8. Spanning cysteine to phenylalanine, the CDR3 consists of 14 amino acids. Left in the record is the CDR3 DNA by itself, 42 bases read in frame from the first base. CDR1 and CDR2, per the germline V gene, are MDHEN and SYDVKM. CD8 naive samples were CD45RO-negative cells positively selected for CCR7, giving a CD45RA+CCR7+ population that excluded TemRA cells. The donors were healthy, HIV-negative adults with no recently reported acute infections or vaccinations. Only Caucasian adults living in Nashville, Tennessee, USA were represented among the donors. Blood was collected by leukapheresis, and PBMCs were isolated by Ficoll-Histopaque density gradient centrifugation and then cryopreserved in liquid nitrogen vapor phase. Analytical flow cytometry was used to check the purity and quantity of each magnetically sorted T cell population. Genomic DNA was isolated from every sorted fraction and measured by UV absorbance on a Nanodrop 2000c.

TCR CDR3 regions were amplified from genomic DNA by multiplex PCR using the deep immunoSEQ assay. For each cell subset, the extracted genomic DNA was distributed evenly across all wells of several immunoSEQ 96-well plates, and each plate served as one replicate. For sorted subsets, approximately 190 ng of genomic DNA, equivalent to some 33,000 T cell genomes, went into each replicate PCR. The purified libraries were quantified using a Qubit 3.0 fluorometer, sized with a Bioanalyzer 2100, and then quantified again using the KAPA Library Quantification kit. Every immunoSEQ 96-well plate was sequenced on a separate single-read 150-cycle Illumina NextSeq 550 flow cell. From the authors' description of their analysis: The immunoSEQ output contained only junctional sequences without quality scores, so filtering could not match that applied to full-length reads. To assign V/J genes and CDR3, sequences were annotated against IMGT germline references using PyIR, a Python wrapper for IgBLAST v1.9. Reads were removed for weak V/J assignments (E-value above 1e-6), missing CDR3, stop codons, out-of-frame junctions, or ambiguous translated residues. V3J clonotypes were defined as sequences sharing the same inferred V gene, J gene, and CDR3 amino acid sequence. To compute the percentage overlap between repertoires, the number of shared unique clonotypes was divided by the size of the smaller repertoire. RTK rarefaction, the Chao1 estimator, and Recon v2.1 estimates of unobserved clonotypes were used to assess repertoire richness. Generation probabilities for all TCRbeta clonotypes obtained by the gDNA method from several donors were computed using OLGA. TCRdb took this table from immuneACCESS and kept in-frame rearrangements with V and J called. Such tables lack part of the clones; where checked against another copy, unresolved V genes explain under half of the gap, and the rest is unexplained. V and J calls plus clone size are reproduced from that table; the DNA served to infer D and trimming. This sample has about 680,000 clones in its table, and 92% of those were observed once. The ten largest clones add up to approximately 24% of the sample.

The chain was built from TRBV28 and TRBJ2-7; 10 bases in the junction line up with TRBD1. This clonotype originated in a man aged 25 to 40 in good health. The sample comprised naive CD8+ T cells sorted from blood. Sample cell subset or site, as interpreted from the label and publication: CD45RA+CCR7+. This receptor has the CDR3 CASSPGTGAWEQYF. The nucleotide sequence reads TGTGCCAGCAGTCCCGGGACAGGGGCCTGGGAGCAGTACTTC.